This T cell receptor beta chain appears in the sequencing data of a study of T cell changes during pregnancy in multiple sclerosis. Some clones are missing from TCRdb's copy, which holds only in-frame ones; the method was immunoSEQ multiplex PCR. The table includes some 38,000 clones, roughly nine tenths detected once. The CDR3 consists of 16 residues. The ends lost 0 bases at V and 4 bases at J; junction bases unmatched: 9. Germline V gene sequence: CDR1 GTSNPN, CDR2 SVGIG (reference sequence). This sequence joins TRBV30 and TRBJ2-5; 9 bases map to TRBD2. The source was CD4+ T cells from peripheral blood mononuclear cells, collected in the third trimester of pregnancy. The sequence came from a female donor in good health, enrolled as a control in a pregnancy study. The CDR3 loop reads CAWSVGASGTGETQYF. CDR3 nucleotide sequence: TGTGCCTGGAGTGTAGGGGCTAGCGGGACGGGAGAGACCCAGTACTTC.